These 31 T cell receptor beta chains share one sample of origin, sequenced in a study of blood T cell repertoires in COVID-19. TCRdb's table, derived via immunoSEQ multiplex PCR, lists solely in-frame clones and lacks some. The data show roughly 410,000 clones, approximately 89% seen once. The sample was peripheral blood. The source is a woman aged 55-70 years with COVID-19, enrolled during active disease.

The J gene is TRBJ1-5, the V gene TRBV7-8; TRBD1 matches at 8 bases. The CDR3 spans 13 residues. The junction had 3 bases not matched to a gene; V was cut back by 6 bases and J by 5 bases. Per the germline V gene, CDR1 is SGHVS and CDR2 is FQNEAQ. CDR3 protein: CASSYRGDQPQHF. As DNA, the CDR3 is TGTGCCAGCAGTTACAGGGGGGATCAGCCCCAGCATTTT. The whole variable domain, filled in from reference TRBV7-8 and TRBJ1-5, reads GAGVSQSPRYKVAKRGQDVALRCDPISGHVSLFWYQQALGQGPEFLTYFQNEAQLDKSGLPSDRFFAERPEGSVSTLKIQRTQQEDSAVYLCASSYRGDQPQHFGDGTRLSIL.

The chain recombines TRBV28 with TRBJ2-1, with TRBD1 matching over 7 bases. Germline V gene lookup returns CDR1 MDHEN and CDR2 SYDVKM. The CDR3 is 15 residues long. V gave up 4 bases and J gave up 7 bases; unmatched junction bases: 10. For the CDR3, the DNA is TGTGCCAGCAGTTCACCCAAGGGGGCAGGGAATGAGCAGTTCTTC. The encoded protein is CASSSPKGAGNEQFF.

The gene calls are TRBV3-1 (or the pseudogene TRBV3-2) and TRBJ2-2, with D maybe TRBD1 (6 bases). Trimming took 7 bases from V and 9 from J, leaving 21 bases between them. The CDR3 contains 15 residues. The germline V gene encodes CDR1 LGHDT and CDR2 YNNKEL (reference sequence). Here the CDR3 DNA reads TGTGCCAGCACCGGCCAGATAACAGGGAACAGGGAGCTGTTTTTT. Translation gives CASTGQITGNRELFF.

The V call is TRBV6-5, the J call TRBJ1-2; 7 bases are shared with TRBD1. V shed 6 bases and J 4 bases; nucleotides not matched to a gene: 8. The V gene's germline CDR1 is MNHEY and CDR2 SVGAGI. The CDR3 consists of 14 residues. CDR3 in amino acids: CASSRLGTVYGYTF. The CDR3 region has the DNA TGTGCCAGCAGCCGATTGGGGACAGTCTATGGCTACACCTTC.

V gene TRBV7-9 combines with J gene TRBJ1-1; 8 bases line up with TRBD1. V lost 5 bases and J lost 7; bases outside the gene matches: 6. The CDR3 contains 13 residues. Germline V CDR1 and CDR2: SEHNR, FQNEAQ (reference sequence). The DNA for the CDR3 is TGTGCCAGCAGCCGCGGACAGGGCTATGAAGCTTTCTTT. It yields the protein CASSRGQGYEAFF.

The chain's CDR3 is CASSGTSGGKDTQYF. In DNA, the CDR3 is TGTGCCAGCAGCGGGACTAGCGGGGGGAAGGATACGCAGTATTTT. V and J are TRBV28 and TRBJ2-3, with 15 bases lining up with TRBD2. Germline V lookup: CDR1 MDHEN, CDR2 SYDVKM. The CDR3 contains 15 residues. J gave up 6 bases and V 6 bases, and 4 bases lay outside the gene matches. Drawing the rest from reference TRBV28 and TRBJ2-3, the complete variable domain is DVKVTQSSRYLVKRTGEKVFLECVQDMDHENMFWYRQDPGLGLRLIYFSYDVKMKEKGDIPEGYSVSREKKERFSLILESASTNQTSMYLCASSGTSGGKDTQYFGPGTRLTVL.

CDR3 protein: CASSLGQSSNQPQHF. The CDR3 region has the DNA TGTGCCAGCAGCTTAGGTCAGTCTAGCAATCAGCCCCAGCATTTT. The chain carries TRBV7-6 and TRBJ1-5; D not resolved. In germline, CDR1 is SGHVS, CDR2 FNYEAQ. V dropped 1 base and J dropped 0 bases, with 7 bases sitting between them. The CDR3 is 15 residues long.

In its sample, this clone was seen a few times. The J gene is TRBJ1-5, the V gene TRBV10-1; TRBD1 matches at 7 bases. Germline CDR1 is WNHNN and CDR2 is SYGVQD (reference sequence). This CDR3 comprises 12 residues. V was pared by 8 bases and J by 2 bases, with 0 bases of the junction left unmatched. CDR3 protein: CASGTGNQPQHF. The CDR3 region has the DNA TGCGCCAGCGGGACAGGCAATCAGCCCCAGCATTTT.

The chain combines TRBV5-6 with TRBJ1-2; D ambiguous. The germline V gene has CDR1 SGHDT and CDR2 YYEEEE. There are 16 residues in the CDR3. Trimming took off 3 bases at V and 0 bases at J, with 15 bases between the two ends. The CDR3 nucleotides are TGTGCCAGCAGCTCGAGGCGGAGAGCCTCTAACTATGGCTACACCTTC. Its protein product is CASSSRRRASNYGYTF.

This chain joins TRBV5-1 and TRBJ1-3; unclear D gene. The CDR3 is made up of 15 amino acids. The V gene's germline CDR1 is SGHRS and CDR2 YFSETQ. Trimming stripped 4 bases from V and 3 bases from J, with 14 bases between. The CDR3 loop reads CASSPPSGVGNTIYF. CDR3 coding DNA: TGCGCCAGCAGCCCCCCTTCCGGGGTTGGAAACACCATATATTTT. The whole variable domain, filled in from reference TRBV5-1 and TRBJ1-3, reads KAGVTQTPRYLIKTRGQQVTLSCSPISGHRSVSWYQQTPGQGLQFLFEYFSETQRNKGNFPGRFSGRQFSNSRSEMNVSTLELGDSALYLCASSPPSGVGNTIYFGEGSWLTVV.

The V and J genes are TRBV6-5 and TRBJ1-2; no reliable D call. Germline CDR1 and CDR2: MNHEY and SVGAGI. The V end was cut by 8 bases, the J end by 1 base, with 17 bases between. The CDR3 extends over 15 amino acids. CDR3 DNA: TGTGCCAGCCAACGCCAAGAGGGCAATAACTATGGCTACACCTTC. It translates to CASQRQEGNNYGYTF.

The genes are TRBV11-3 and TRBJ2-2, with 7 bases lining up with TRBD1. There are 13 residues in the CDR3. With 7 bases clipped from V and 5 bases from J, the junction kept 4 bases outside the gene matches. CDR1 is SGHNT, CDR2 YENEEA, per germline. The CDR3 here is CASKQGPTGELFF. As DNA, the CDR3 is TGTGCCAGCAAACAGGGGCCAACCGGGGAGCTGTTTTTT. Full variable domain (missing parts from reference TRBV11-3 and TRBJ2-2): EAGVVQSPRYKIIEKKQPVAFWCNPISGHNTLYWYLQNLGQGPELLIRYENEEAVDDSQLPKDRFSAERLKGVDSTLKIQPAELGDSAVYLCASKQGPTGELFFGEGSRLTVL.

Concerning this clone: The sample has other DNA sequences that encode this CDR3 too. The chain employs TRBV28 and TRBJ2-5; perhaps TRBD2 as D (7 bases). Germline V gene sequence: CDR1 MDHEN, CDR2 SYDVKM. CDR3 length: 13 residues. Trimming pared 2 bases from V and 5 bases from J, leaving 9 bases between. The CDR3 coding sequence is TGTGCCAGCAGTTTAGAGGGGGGGGAGACCCAGTACTTC. Amino acids: CASSLEGGETQYF.

V is TRBV7-3 and J is TRBJ2-2; 8 nucleotides line up with TRBD1. This CDR3 comprises 14 residues. After removal of 4 bases from V and 6 bases from J, the junction contained 4 bases not matched to a gene. Germline assignment: CDR1 SGHTA and CDR2 FQGTGA. The CDR3 region is CASSSRGRAGELFF. CDR3 bases: TGTGCCAGCAGCTCCAGGGGGCGGGCCGGGGAGCTGTTTTTT.

This clone was counted between two and nine times. This chain joins TRBV21-1 and TRBJ1-1; the table's D call TRBD1 went unverified against the DNA. TRBV21-1 is designated a pseudogene. The CDR3 totals 16 residues. For the CDR3, the DNA is TGTGCCAGCAGCAAAGCGCCAGGGAAGGGGAACACTGAAGCTTTCTTT. Residues: CASSKAPGKGNTEAFF.

The chain joins TRBV5-4 to TRBJ2-1, with 10 bases aligning to TRBD2. After removal of 4 bases from V and 13 bases from J, the junction contained 8 bases not matched to a gene. The germline CDR1 and CDR2 sequences are SGHNT and YYREEE (reference sequence). CDR3 length: 13 amino acids. The CDR3 bases are TGTGCCAGCAGCCTTAGCAGCGGGGGGGGTCAGTTCTTC. Amino acid sequence: CASSLSSGGGQFF.

This clone was counted a single time. The V and J genes are TRBV9 and TRBJ2-3; TRBD2 agrees at 8 bases. The CDR3 is made up of 16 amino acids. V was pared by 3 bases and J by 1 base, with 7 bases of the junction left unmatched. Germline V gene lookup returns CDR1 SGDLS and CDR2 YYNGEE. CDR3 in DNA: TGTGCCAGCAGCGAACCCGGGGGGGTGGGCACAGATACGCAGTATTTT. Residues: CASSEPGGVGTDTQYF. Full variable domain (outside the CDR3, taken from reference TRBV9 and TRBJ2-3): DSGVTQTPKHLITATGQRVTLRCSPRSGDLSVYWYQQSLDQGLQFLIQYYNGEERAKGNILERFSAQQFPDLHSELNLSSLELGDSALYFCASSEPGGVGTDTQYFGPGTRLTVL.

The V gene is TRBV19, the J gene TRBJ1-2, with D unresolved. The CDR3 extends over 14 amino acids. Between the trimmed V and J ends, which lost 4 bases and 3 bases, there was a span of 12 bases. Germline V gene sequence: CDR1 LNHDA, CDR2 SQIVND (reference sequence). This CDR3 is CASSKRERDYGYTF. The CDR3 bases are TGTGCCAGTAGTAAGAGGGAGAGGGACTATGGCTACACCTTC.

This chain uses TRBV5-1 with TRBJ2-2; a possible D gene is TRBD2 (7 bases). Trimming took 4 bases from V and 7 from J, leaving 17 bases between them. CDR1 is SGHRS and CDR2 is YFSETQ in the germline V gene. This CDR3 comprises 15 residues. In DNA, the CDR3 is TGCGCCAGCAGCCCATTTGCGGGGGCTGACGGGGAGCTGTTTTTT. It encodes CASSPFAGADGELFF.

The CDR3 nucleotides read TGCGCCAGCAGCCAAGATCACGGACAGGGGTTTGGAAACACCATATATTTT. Protein: CASSQDHGQGFGNTIYF. The rearrangement uses TRBV4-1 and TRBJ1-3, with TRBD1 matching over 9 bases. The CDR3 has 17 amino acids. Germline V gene data show CDR1 as MGHRA and CDR2 as YSYEKL. V gave up 0 bases and J gave up 3 bases; unmatched junction bases: 6.

The chain joins TRBV7-6 to TRBJ1-1; no clear D gene. This CDR3 is 14 amino acids long. Germline values: CDR1 SGHVS, CDR2 FNYEAQ. Deletions cut 1 base from V and 1 base from J, with 7 bases between. In DNA form, the CDR3 reads TGTGCCAGCAGCTTAGATGCAGGGAACACTGAAGCTTTCTTT. This codes for CASSLDAGNTEAFF.

This rearrangement joins TRBV19 to TRBJ1-5; TRBD1 aligns across 8 bases. The V segment lost 5 bases and the J segment 4 bases; nucleotides outside the gene matches: 4. The CDR3 runs 14 residues. CDR1 and CDR2 (germline): LNHDA, SQIVND (reference sequence). As DNA, the CDR3 is TGTGCCAGTAGTGTCGACAGGGGAAATCAGCCCCAGCATTTT. Translating it yields CASSVDRGNQPQHF.

This clone was seen a few times. The J gene is TRBJ2-2, the V gene TRBV4-1; 11 bases are a match to TRBD2. V lost 1 base to trimming and J lost 5 bases; unmatched junction nucleotides: 6. The CDR3 extends over 17 amino acids. Germline lookup yields CDR1 MGHRA and CDR2 YSYEKL. In DNA, the CDR3 is TGCGCCAGCAGCCAAGGTGCTAGCGGGGGGTTTACCGGGGAGCTGTTTTTT. Its translation: CASSQGASGGFTGELFF.

The chain recombines TRBV5-1 with TRBJ1-4; tentatively, D is TRBD1 (6 bases). V was pared by 4 bases and J by 5 bases, with 18 bases between. Germline CDR1 and CDR2: SGHRS and YFSETQ. This CDR3 contains 16 residues. CDR3: CASSAPTGTVNEKLFF. DNA of the CDR3: TGCGCCAGCAGCGCACCCACAGGGACGGTAAATGAAAAACTGTTTTTT.

V is TRBV5-1 and J is TRBJ2-6, with D unclear. CDR1 is SGHRS and CDR2 is YFSETQ in the germline V gene. The CDR3 has 16 residues. V lost 0 bases and J lost 2, with 9 bases in between. CDR3 in amino acids: CASSLGAPAGANVLTF. As DNA, the CDR3 is TGCGCCAGCAGCTTGGGGGCGCCGGCTGGGGCCAACGTCCTGACTTTC.

The V and J genes are TRBV2 and TRBJ1-2; 9 nucleotides agree with TRBD1. Per germline, CDR1 SNHLY and CDR2 FYNNEI. This CDR3 region has 14 residues. The trim removed 2 bases at V and 4 bases at J, leaving 2 bases unmatched. The CDR3 loop reads CASSEWDRAYGYTF. Here the CDR3 DNA reads TGTGCCAGCAGTGAATGGGACAGGGCCTATGGCTACACCTTC.

The chain links TRBV5-4 to TRBJ2-1, with TRBD2 matching 12 bases. The ends lost 3 bases at V and 4 bases at J; junction bases unmatched: 14. The CDR3 covers 19 residues. Germline lookup yields CDR1 SGHNT and CDR2 YYREEE (reference sequence). The CDR3 region is CASSSSSGGAGRLYNEQFF. In DNA form, the CDR3 reads TGTGCCAGCAGCTCATCTAGCGGGGGGGCCGGGCGGTTGTACAATGAGCAGTTCTTC.

Regarding this clone: The sample has other DNA sequences that encode this CDR3 too. The chain couples TRBV6-1 to TRBJ1-1; a weak D match, TRBD1 (5 bases). The CDR3 contains 13 residues. V was shortened by 0 bases and J by 4 bases, with 6 bases between the two germline ends. Germline assignment: CDR1 MNHNS and CDR2 SASEGT. The CDR3 loop is CASSEAGGTEAFF. CDR3 nucleotide sequence: TGTGCCAGCAGTGAAGCGGGGGGCACTGAAGCTTTCTTT.

The chain employs TRBV2 and TRBJ1-5; TRBD1 is a possible D gene (5 bases). The CDR3 runs to 16 residues. The germline V gene encodes CDR1 SNHLY and CDR2 FYNNEI. V lost 6 bases, J lost 0 bases, and 15 bases lay in between. CDR3 nucleotide sequence: TGTGCCAGCAGCCGAACAAGGGGTGATAGCAATCAGCCCCAGCATTTT. This codes for CASSRTRGDSNQPQHF.

The sample holds one count of this clone. The chain couples TRBV9 to TRBJ1-6, with D possibly matching TRBD1 (5 bases). This CDR3 has 15 residues. The V end lost 2 bases, the J end lost 10 bases, and 16 bases lay between the germline ends. Germline V gives CDR1 SGDLS, CDR2 YYNGEE. In nucleotides, the CDR3 is TGTGCCAGCAGCGTCCGGGACCGCGGGGACTCACCCCTCCACTTT. Encoded protein: CASSVRDRGDSPLHF.

V and J are TRBV5-1 and TRBJ2-5; 11 nucleotides line up with TRBD2. The germline V gene has CDR1 SGHRS and CDR2 YFSETQ. V lost 0 bases to trimming and J lost 3 bases; unmatched junction nucleotides: 4. The CDR3 loop spans 16 amino acids. CDR3 sequence reads: CASSLGPSGGKETQYF. CDR3 nucleotides: TGCGCCAGCAGCTTGGGCCCTAGCGGGGGGAAAGAGACCCAGTACTTC.